The entry below describes one T cell receptor beta chain. A constant-region primer served to make TCR beta cDNA from roughly 480 ng total RNA. Libraries for TCR beta were built through three nested multiplex PCR rounds, which together made up a slightly modified ARM-PCR procedure. The opening two PCR rounds, ten to eleven cycles each, paired TRBV1-TRBV30 forward primers with a C-beta reverse primer. In TCRdb, the multiplex PCR reads were re-called with MiXCR into one record per CDR3 protein. The repertoire holds about 320,000 distinct CDR3 sequences, approximately 54% seen once, with about 18% in the top ten. The germline CDR1 and CDR2 sequences are SGHAT and FQNNGV. The CDR3 covers 12 residues. Out of unsorted whole blood came the blood RNA, and germline DNA was extracted as well. Every patient had chronic HBV infection and was treatment-naive. This sample was taken from a study of tumor-infiltrating lymphocytes in primary liver carcinoma. Across the study: The study obtained roughly 3.65 to 8 million productive TCRbeta reads per sample, similar across tissue types.

The receptor's source is a woman aged 30 to 39 with primary liver carcinoma and hepatitis B virus infection. Sequencing used peripheral blood. The chain couples TRBV11-2 to TRBJ1-4, with D hard to call. This CDR3 reads CVSSLDPGKLFF. The CDR3 DNA sequence: TGTGTCAGTAGCTTAGACCCGGGAAAACTGTTTTTT.